This T cell receptor beta chain was captured in a study of CD8 T cells in Susac syndrome. cDNA came from around 0.5 to 1 ug RNA primed by random hexamers. TCR beta CDR3 was amplified by immunoSEQ multiplex PCR. This amplification extended across 54 Vbeta and 13 Jbeta segments. TCRdb independently ran MiXCR on the immunoSEQ multiplex PCR reads; one entry per CDR3 protein. The sample lists under 200,000 distinct CDR3 sequences; around 95% were seen once. This CDR3 has 13 amino acids. In germline, CDR1 is SQVTM, CDR2 ANQGSEA. V dropped 6 bases and J dropped 7 bases, with 19 bases sitting between them. This receptor was obtained from a human donor in good health. The chain links TRBV29-1 to TRBJ2-7; D might be TRBD2 (7 bases). Input material: CD4+ T cells from PBMCs. This chain's CDR3 is CSVGGPQRGEQYF. CDR3 nucleotides: TGCAGCGTGGGAGGGCCCCAGAGGGGGGAGCAGTACTTC.